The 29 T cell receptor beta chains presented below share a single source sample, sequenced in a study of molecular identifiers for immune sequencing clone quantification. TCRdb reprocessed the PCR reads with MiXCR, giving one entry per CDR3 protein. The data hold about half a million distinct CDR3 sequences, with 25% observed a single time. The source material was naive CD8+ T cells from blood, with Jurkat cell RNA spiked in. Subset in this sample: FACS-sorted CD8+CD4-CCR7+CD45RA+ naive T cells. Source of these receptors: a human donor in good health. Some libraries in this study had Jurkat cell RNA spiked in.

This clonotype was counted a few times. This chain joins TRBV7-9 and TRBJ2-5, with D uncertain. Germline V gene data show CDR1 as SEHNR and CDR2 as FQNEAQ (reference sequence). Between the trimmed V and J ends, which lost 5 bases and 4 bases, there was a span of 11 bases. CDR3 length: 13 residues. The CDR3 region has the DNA TGTGCCAGCAGCATCTTACTAACAGAGACCCAGTACTTC. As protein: CASSILLTETQYF.

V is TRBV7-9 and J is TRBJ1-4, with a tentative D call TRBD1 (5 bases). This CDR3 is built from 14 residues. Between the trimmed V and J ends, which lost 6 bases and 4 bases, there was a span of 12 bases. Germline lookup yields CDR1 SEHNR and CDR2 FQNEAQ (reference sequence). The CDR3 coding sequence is TGTGCCAGCAGTCGGGCAGGGAGTAATGAAAAACTGTTTTTT. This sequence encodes CASSRAGSNEKLFF. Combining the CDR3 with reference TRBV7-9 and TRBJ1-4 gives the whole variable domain DTGVSQNPRHKITKRGQNVTFRCDPISEHNRLYWYRQTLGQGPEFLTYFQNEAQLEKSRLLSDRFSAERPKGSFSTLEIQRTEQGDSAMYLCASSRAGSNEKLFFGSGTQLSVL.

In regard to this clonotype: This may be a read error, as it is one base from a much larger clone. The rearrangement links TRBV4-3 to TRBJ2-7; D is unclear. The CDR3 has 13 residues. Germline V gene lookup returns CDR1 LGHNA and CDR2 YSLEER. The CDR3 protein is CASSQESRYEQHF. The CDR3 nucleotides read TGCGCCAGCAGCCAAGAATCCCGATACGAGCAGCACTTC.

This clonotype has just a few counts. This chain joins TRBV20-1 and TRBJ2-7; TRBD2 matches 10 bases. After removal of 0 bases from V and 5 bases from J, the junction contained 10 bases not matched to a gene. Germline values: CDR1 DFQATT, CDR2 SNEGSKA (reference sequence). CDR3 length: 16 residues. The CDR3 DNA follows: TGCAGTGCTAGAGATAGCCTAGCGGGAGTATTGAACGAGCAGTACTTC. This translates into CSARDSLAGVLNEQYF.

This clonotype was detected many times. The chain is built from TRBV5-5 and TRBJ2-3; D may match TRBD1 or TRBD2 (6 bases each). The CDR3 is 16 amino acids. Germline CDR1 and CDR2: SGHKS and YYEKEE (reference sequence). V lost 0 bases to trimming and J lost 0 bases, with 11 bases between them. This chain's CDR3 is CASSLEGGSSTDTQYF. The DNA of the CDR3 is TGTGCCAGCAGCTTGGAGGGGGGCTCGAGCACAGATACGCAGTATTTT.

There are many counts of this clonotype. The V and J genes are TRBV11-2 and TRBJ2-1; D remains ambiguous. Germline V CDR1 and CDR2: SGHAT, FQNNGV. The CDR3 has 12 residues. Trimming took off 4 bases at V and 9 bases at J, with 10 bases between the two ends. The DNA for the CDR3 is TGTGCCAGCAGCTATCAAGCGAGTGAGCAGTTCTTC. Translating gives CASSYQASEQFF.

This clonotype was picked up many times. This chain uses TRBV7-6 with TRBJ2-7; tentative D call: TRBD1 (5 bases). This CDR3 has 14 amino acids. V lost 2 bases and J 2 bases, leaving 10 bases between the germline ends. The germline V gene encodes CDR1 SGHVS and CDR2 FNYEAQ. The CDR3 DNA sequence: TGTGCCAGCAGCTTATGGGGCAGGACCTACGAGCAGTACTTC. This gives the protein CASSLWGRTYEQYF.

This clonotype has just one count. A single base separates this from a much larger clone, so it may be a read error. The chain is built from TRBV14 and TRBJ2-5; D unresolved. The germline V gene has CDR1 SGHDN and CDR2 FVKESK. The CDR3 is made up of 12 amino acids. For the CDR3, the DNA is TGTGCCCGCAGCCAAGATTCCGAGACCCAGTACTTC. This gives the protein CARSQDSETQYF.

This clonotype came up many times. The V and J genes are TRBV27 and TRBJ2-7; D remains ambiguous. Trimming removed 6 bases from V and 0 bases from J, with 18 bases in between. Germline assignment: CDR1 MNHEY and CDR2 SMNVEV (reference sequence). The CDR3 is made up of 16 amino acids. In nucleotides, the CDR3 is TGTGCCAGCAGCCTAACCGGTGGTCCTAGCTCCTACGAGCAGTACTTC. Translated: CASSLTGGPSSYEQYF.

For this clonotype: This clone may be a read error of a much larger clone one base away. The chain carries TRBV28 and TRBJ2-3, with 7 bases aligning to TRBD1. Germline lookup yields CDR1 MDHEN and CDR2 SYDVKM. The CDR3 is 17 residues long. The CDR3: CASSFTGTEIHTDTRYF. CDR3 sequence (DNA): TGTGCCAGCAGTTTCACCGGGACAGAGATTCACACAGATACGCGGTATTTT.

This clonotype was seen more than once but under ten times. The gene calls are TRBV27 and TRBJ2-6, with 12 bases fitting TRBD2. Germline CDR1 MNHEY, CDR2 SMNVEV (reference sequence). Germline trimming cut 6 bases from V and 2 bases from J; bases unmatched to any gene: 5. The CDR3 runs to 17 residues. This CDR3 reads CASSLLAGGAGANVLTF. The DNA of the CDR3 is TGTGCCAGCAGCTTACTAGCGGGAGGAGCTGGGGCCAACGTCCTGACTTTC.

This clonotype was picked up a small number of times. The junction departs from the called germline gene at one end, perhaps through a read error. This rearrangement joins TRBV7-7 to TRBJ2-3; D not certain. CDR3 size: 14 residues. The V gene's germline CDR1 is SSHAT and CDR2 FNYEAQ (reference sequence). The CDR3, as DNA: TGTGCTAGCAGCTCAAATCTATTTGGAGATACGCAGTATTTT. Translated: CASSSNLFGDTQYF.

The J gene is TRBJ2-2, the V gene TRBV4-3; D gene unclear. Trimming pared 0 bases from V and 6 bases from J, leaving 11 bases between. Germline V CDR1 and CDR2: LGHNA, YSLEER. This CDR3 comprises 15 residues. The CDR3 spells CASSQERWSAGELFF. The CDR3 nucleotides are TGCGCCAGCAGCCAAGAACGGTGGTCCGCCGGGGAGCTGTTTTTT.

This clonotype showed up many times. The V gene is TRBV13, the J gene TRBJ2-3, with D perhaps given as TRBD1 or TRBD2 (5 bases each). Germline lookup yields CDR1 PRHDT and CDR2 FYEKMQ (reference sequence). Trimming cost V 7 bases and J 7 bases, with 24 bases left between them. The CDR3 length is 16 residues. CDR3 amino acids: CASTSLEGRERNTQYF. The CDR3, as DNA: TGTGCCAGCACCTCCCTCGAGGGCAGGGAGCGGAATACGCAGTATTTT.

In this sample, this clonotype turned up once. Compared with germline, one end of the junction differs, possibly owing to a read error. CDR3 coding DNA: TGTGCCAGCAGCGCGCCCGGGCTCGGGCACTACGAGCAGCACTTC. This encodes CASSAPGLGHYEQHF. This chain connects TRBV7-9 to TRBJ2-7; D not certain. Germline CDR1 reads SEHNR; CDR2 reads FQNEAQ (reference sequence). CDR3 length: 15 amino acids.

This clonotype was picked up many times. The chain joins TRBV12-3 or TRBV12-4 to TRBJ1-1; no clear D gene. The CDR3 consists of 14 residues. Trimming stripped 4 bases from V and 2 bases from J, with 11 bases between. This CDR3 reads CASSYLLGNTEAFF. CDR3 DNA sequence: TGTGCCAGCAGTTACTTGCTCGGAAACACTGAAGCTTTCTTT.

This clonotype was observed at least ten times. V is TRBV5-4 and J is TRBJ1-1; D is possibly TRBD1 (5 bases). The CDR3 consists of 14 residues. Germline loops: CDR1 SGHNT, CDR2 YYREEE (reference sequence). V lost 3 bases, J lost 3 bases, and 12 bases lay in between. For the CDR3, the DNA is TGTGCCAGCAGCTACATCCTGGGGGACACTGAAGCTTTCTTT. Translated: CASSYILGDTEAFF.

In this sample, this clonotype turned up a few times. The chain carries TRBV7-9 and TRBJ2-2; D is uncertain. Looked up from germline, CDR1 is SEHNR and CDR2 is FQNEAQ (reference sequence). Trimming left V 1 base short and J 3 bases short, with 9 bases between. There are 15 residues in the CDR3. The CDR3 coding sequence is TGTGCCAGCAGCTTAGAAGGGATTTACACCGGGGAGCTGTTTTTT. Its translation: CASSLEGIYTGELFF.

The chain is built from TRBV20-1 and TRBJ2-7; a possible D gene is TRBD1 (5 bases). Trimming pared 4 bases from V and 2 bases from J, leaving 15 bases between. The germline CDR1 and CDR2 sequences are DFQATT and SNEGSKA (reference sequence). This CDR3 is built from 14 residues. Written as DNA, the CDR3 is TGCAGTGCTACAGCCAGGGTATACCCCTACGAGCAGTACTTC. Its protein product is CSATARVYPYEQYF.

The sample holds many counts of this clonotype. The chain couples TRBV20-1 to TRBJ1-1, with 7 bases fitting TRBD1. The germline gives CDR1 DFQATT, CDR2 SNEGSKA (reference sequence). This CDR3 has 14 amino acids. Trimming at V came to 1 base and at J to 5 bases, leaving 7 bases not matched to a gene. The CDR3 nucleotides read TGCAGTGCTAGAGGGGACAGCGGGGATACTGAAGCTTTCTTT. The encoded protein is CSARGDSGDTEAFF.

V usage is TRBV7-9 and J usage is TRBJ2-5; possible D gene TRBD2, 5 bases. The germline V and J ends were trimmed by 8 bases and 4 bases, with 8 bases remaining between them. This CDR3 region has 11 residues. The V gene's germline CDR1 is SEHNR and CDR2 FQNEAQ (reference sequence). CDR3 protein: CASGEGETQYF. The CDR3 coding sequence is TGTGCCAGCGGTGAGGGAGAGACCCAGTACTTC.

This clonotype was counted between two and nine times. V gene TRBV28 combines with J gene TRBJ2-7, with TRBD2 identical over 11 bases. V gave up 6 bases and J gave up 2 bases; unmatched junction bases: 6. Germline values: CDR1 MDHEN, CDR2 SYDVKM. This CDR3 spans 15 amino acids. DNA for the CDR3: TGTGCCAGCAGACCTATAGCGGGAGGGGCCTACGAGCAGTACTTC. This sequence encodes CASRPIAGGAYEQYF.

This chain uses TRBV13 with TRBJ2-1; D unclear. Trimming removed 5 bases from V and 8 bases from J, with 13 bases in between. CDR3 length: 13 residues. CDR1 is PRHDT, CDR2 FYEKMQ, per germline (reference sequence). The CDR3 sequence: CASSPTLGDEQFF. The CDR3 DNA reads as TGTGCCAGCAGCCCGACCCTAGGCGATGAGCAGTTCTTC.

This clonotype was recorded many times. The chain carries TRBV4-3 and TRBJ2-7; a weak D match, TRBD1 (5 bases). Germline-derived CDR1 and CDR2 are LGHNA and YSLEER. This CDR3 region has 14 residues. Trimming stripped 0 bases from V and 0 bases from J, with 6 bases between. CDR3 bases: TGCGCCAGCAGCCAAGACGACAGCTCCTACGAGCAGTACTTC. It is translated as CASSQDDSSYEQYF.

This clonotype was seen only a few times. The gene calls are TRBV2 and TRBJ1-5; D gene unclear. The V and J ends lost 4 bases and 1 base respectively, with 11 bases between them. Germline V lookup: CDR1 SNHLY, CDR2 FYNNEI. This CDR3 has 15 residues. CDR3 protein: CASSGRFESNQPQHF. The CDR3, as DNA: TGTGCCAGCAGTGGGAGGTTTGAGAGCAATCAGCCCCAGCATTTT.

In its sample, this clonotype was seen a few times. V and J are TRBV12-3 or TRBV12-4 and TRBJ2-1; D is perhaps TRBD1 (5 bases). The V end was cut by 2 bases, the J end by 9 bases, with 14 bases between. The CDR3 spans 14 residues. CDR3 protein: CASSLRQGKGEQFF. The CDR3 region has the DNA TGTGCCAGCAGTTTACGTCAGGGTAAGGGTGAGCAGTTCTTC.

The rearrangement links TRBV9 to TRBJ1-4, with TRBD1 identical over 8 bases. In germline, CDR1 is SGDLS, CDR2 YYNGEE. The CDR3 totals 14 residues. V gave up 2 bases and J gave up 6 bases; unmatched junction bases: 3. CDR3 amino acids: CASSVTQGDEKLFF. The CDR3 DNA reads TGTGCCAGCAGCGTTACACAGGGGGATGAAAAACTGTTTTTT.

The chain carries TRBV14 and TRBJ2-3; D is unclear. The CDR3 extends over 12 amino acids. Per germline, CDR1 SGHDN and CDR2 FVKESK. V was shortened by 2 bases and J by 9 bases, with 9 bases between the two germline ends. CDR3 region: CASSQLLETQYF. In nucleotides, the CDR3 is TGTGCCAGCAGCCAACTGTTAGAAACGCAGTATTTT.

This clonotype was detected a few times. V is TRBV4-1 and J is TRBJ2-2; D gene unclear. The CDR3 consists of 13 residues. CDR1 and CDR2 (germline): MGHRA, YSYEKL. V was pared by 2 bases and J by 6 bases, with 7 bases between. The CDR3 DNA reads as TGCGCCAGCAGCCAAAGTTTACCCGGGGAGCTGTTTTTT. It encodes CASSQSLPGELFF.